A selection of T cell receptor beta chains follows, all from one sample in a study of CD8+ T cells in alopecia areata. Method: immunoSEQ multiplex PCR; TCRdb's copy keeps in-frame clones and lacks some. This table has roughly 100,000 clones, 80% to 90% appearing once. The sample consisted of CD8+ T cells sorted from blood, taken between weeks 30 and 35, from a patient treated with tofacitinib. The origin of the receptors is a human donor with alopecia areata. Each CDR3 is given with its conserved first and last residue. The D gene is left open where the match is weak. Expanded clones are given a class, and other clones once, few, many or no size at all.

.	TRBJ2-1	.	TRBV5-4	CASSFGNRDLDNEQFF	TGTGCCAGCAGCTTCGGAAACCGGGACCTAGACAATGAGCAGTTCTTC
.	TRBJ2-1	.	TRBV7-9	CASSPREGAYNEQFF	TGTGCCAGCAGCCCGAGGGAGGGGGCCTACAATGAGCAGTTCTTC
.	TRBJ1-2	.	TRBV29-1	CSVEAGTDGYTF	TGCAGCGTTGAAGCGGGGACTGACGGCTACACCTTC
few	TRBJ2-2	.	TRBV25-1	CASGIDVYTGELFF	TGTGCCAGCGGAATCGACGTCTACACCGGGGAGCTGTTTTTT
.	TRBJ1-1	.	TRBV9	CASSTTPQISNTEAFF	TGTGCCAGCAGCACAACCCCCCAGATTTCGAACACTGAAGCTTTCTTT
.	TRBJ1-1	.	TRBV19	CASTDGSTEAFF	TGTGCCAGTACAGACGGAAGCACTGAAGCTTTCTTT
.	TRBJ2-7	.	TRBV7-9	CASSQDGLSYEQYF	TGTGCCAGCAGCCAGGACGGCCTCTCCTACGAGCAGTACTTC
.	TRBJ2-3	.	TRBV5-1	CASSFTSHITDTQYF	TGCGCCAGCAGCTTTACGAGCCACATCACAGATACGCAGTATTTT
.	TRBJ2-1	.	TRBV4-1	CASSPAGRAEGSYNEQFF	TGCGCCAGCAGCCCCGCGGGTCGAGCCGAAGGCTCCTACAATGAGCAGTTCTTC
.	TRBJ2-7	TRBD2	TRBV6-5	CASRTGLAQYYEQYF	TGTGCCAGCAGGACCGGACTAGCCCAATACTACGAGCAGTACTTC
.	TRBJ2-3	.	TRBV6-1	CASSEATGQGWTDTQYF	TGTGCCAGCAGTGAAGCTACCGGCCAGGGGTGGACAGATACGCAGTATTTT
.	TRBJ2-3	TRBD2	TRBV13	CASSSAGIGADTQYF	TGTGCCAGCAGCTCAGCGGGGATTGGTGCAGATACGCAGTATTTT
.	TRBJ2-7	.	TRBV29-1	CSGVSDEQYF	TGCAGCGGAGTATCAGACGAGCAGTACTTC
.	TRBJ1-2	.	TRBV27	CASSPTPRGYGYTF	TGTGCCAGCAGTCCGACACCACGAGGCTATGGCTACACCTTC
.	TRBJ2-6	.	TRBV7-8	CASIRERRGANVLTF	TGTGCCAGCATCCGAGAGCGGCGTGGGGCCAACGTCCTGACTTTC
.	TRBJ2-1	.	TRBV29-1	CSVESGLHNEQFF	TGCAGCGTTGAATCGGGGTTACACAATGAGCAGTTCTTC
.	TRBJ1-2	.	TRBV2	CASRNAGGDYGYTF	TGTGCCAGCAGAAACGCCGGGGGGGACTATGGCTACACCTTC
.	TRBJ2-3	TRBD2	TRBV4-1	CASSNRDYRSTDTQYF	TGCGCCAGCAGCAACCGGGACTATCGGAGCACAGATACGCAGTATTTT
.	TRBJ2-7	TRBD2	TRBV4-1	CASSQEGLAGPLEQYF	TGCGCCAGCAGCCAAGAGGGACTAGCGGGACCCCTCGAGCAGTACTTC
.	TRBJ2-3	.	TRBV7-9	CASSQGVAQADTQYF	TGTGCCAGCAGCCAGGGAGTAGCCCAGGCAGATACGCAGTATTTT
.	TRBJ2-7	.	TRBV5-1	CASSFRPQGSYEQYF	TGCGCCAGCAGCTTCCGACCCCAGGGCTCCTACGAGCAGTACTTC
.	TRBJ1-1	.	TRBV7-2	CASSLNALNTEAFF	TGTGCCAGCAGCTTAAACGCGTTGAACACTGAAGCTTTCTTT
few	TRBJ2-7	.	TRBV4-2	CASSQEVGHEQYF	TGTGCCAGCAGCCAAGAGGTCGGCCACGAGCAGTACTTC
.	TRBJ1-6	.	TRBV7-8	CASSLGDSPLPLHF	TGTGCCAGCAGCTTAGGTGACAGTCCCCTTCCCCTCCACTTT
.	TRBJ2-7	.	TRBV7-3	CASSSVPGRNSYEQYF	TGTGCCAGCAGCTCCGTGCCGGGACGGAACTCCTACGAGCAGTACTTC
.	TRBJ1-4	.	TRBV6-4	CASTEGFSGNNNEKLFF	TGTGCCAGCACGGAAGGGTTCTCGGGGAACAATAATGAAAAACTGTTTTTT
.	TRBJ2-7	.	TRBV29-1	CSVEFGVSYEQYF	TGCAGCGTTGAATTTGGGGTCTCCTACGAGCAGTACTTC
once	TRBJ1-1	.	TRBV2	CATLTGGRVNTEAFF	TGTGCCACGCTGACAGGCGGTAGGGTGAACACTGAAGCTTTCTTT
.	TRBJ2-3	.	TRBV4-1	CASSQQGTDTQYF	TGCGCCAGCAGCCAACAGGGGACAGATACGCAGTATTTT
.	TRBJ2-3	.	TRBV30	CAWSIGSGTDTQYF	TGTGCCTGGAGTATAGGCTCTGGGACAGATACGCAGTATTTT
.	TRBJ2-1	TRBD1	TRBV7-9	CASSSRDRGSTSYNEQFF	TGTGCCAGCAGCTCGAGGGACAGGGGTTCTACCTCCTACAATGAGCAGTTCTTC
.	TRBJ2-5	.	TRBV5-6	CASRELMSQETQYF	TGTGCCAGCAGGGAGCTTATGAGTCAAGAGACCCAGTACTTC